This TCR beta chain appears in the sequencing data of a study of cytomegalovirus exposure and HLA in healthy donors. The study ran its PCR with 60 Vbeta and 13 Jbeta primers. Per the study methods: Per a later analysis, the number of unique TCR beta chains was roughly 83 million, of which 9 million to 14 million were shared. Some clones are missing from TCRdb's copy, which holds only in-frame ones; the method was immunoSEQ multiplex PCR. V, J and clone size are taken as reported in that table, and D and trimming were inferred from the DNA itself. The data contain about 160,000 clones, roughly two thirds of them singletons. The CDR3 is 16 amino acids. The V and J ends lost 0 bases and 3 bases respectively, with 15 bases between them. Germline V gives CDR1 SEHNR, CDR2 FQNEAQ (reference sequence). Details on this clone: Its antigen is not known.

Study-level findings and limits: There were some public TCRs occurring in many donors, but most TCR sequences were rare. Per a later analysis, under 20,000 TCR beta sequences showed association with HLA alleles at 0.05 false discovery rate. Data from an earlier analysis indicated that most TCR beta V segments were productive either about 87% or about 30% of the time.

The sequenced material came from PBMCs. This sequence originates from a woman aged 25-40 years in good health and CMV-seronegative. The chain employs TRBV7-9 and TRBJ2-7; D uncertain. CDR3 in amino acids: CASSLARQLPFYEQYF. In DNA, the CDR3 is TGTGCCAGCAGCTTAGCGCGGCAGCTACCGTTCTACGAGCAGTACTTC.